Listed here are 27 T cell receptor beta chains from one sample, sequenced in a study of blood T cell repertoires in COVID-19. Libraries were prepared by immunoSEQ multiplex PCR; TCRdb keeps only in-frame clonotypes and omits some of them. The sample yields fewer than 350,000 clones, about 89% seen once. The specimen was PBMCs or T cells enriched from blood (not recorded which). The receptors were sampled from a woman in her thirties or forties who had recovered from COVID-19.

The chain has TRBV9 and TRBJ2-3; 11 positions agree with TRBD2. This CDR3 has 17 residues. V lost 3 bases, J lost 2 bases, and 8 bases stayed unmatched. Germline assignment: CDR1 SGDLS and CDR2 YYNGEE. The CDR3 DNA follows: TGTGCCAGCAGCGCAAATAGCGGGAGGGCCACCACAGATACGCAGTATTTT. Translated: CASSANSGRATTDTQYF. The full variable domain, with the rest looked up from reference TRBV9 and TRBJ2-3, is DSGVTQTPKHLITATGQRVTLRCSPRSGDLSVYWYQQSLDQGLQFLIQYYNGEERAKGNILERFSAQQFPDLHSELNLSSLELGDSALYFCASSANSGRATTDTQYFGPGTRLTVL.

This rearrangement joins TRBV2 to TRBJ1-2; D gene uncertain. V dropped 5 bases and J dropped 0 bases, with 13 bases sitting between them. CDR1 and CDR2 from the germline V gene are SNHLY and FYNNEI. The length of the CDR3 is 15 residues. CDR3 nucleotides: TGTGCCAGCAGTCTTTTAGAGGGAGCTAACTATGGCTACACCTTC. This sequence encodes CASSLLEGANYGYTF.

The gene calls are TRBV4-2 and TRBJ2-3; 14 positions agree with TRBD2. Germline CDR1 LGHNA, CDR2 YNFKEQ. The CDR3 contains 17 residues. J was trimmed by 2 bases and V by 5 bases; bases with no gene match: 6. CDR3: CASSGRLAGGVTDTQYF. The CDR3 DNA sequence: TGTGCCAGCAGCGGACGACTAGCGGGAGGGGTCACAGATACGCAGTATTTT.

The V and J genes are TRBV11-3 and TRBJ1-6, with 9 positions matching TRBD1. Germline V gene data show CDR1 as SGHNT and CDR2 as YENEEA. The V and J ends lost 1 base and 10 bases, in that order; junction bases with no gene match: 5. CDR3 size: 15 residues. The CDR3 loop reads CASSLGKTGGSPLHF. The DNA of the CDR3 is TGTGCCAGCAGCTTAGGGAAGACAGGGGGATCACCCCTCCACTTT.

The J gene is TRBJ2-3, the V gene TRBV4-2, with TRBD2 identical over 9 bases. The CDR3 sequence is 16 residues long. Trimming at V came to 3 bases and at J to 0 bases, leaving 4 bases not matched to a gene. CDR1 is LGHNA, CDR2 YNFKEQ, per germline. CDR3 nucleotide sequence: TGTGCCAGCAGCCACCTGCTAGCGGGGAGCACAGATACGCAGTATTTT. It is translated as CASSHLLAGSTDTQYF.

This clone is termed medium-sized. This chain connects TRBV9 to TRBJ2-3; TRBD2 matches 12 bases. After removal of 4 bases from V and 3 bases from J, the junction contained 3 bases not matched to a gene. The CDR3 runs 15 residues. Germline V CDR1 and CDR2: SGDLS, YYNGEE. CDR3 nucleotides: TGTGCCAGCAGCACCGGACTAGCGGGAACAGATACGCAGTATTTT. This translates into CASSTGLAGTDTQYF.

The V gene is TRBV4-3, the J gene TRBJ2-3; D remains unclear. The ends were cut back, 0 bases at V and 0 bases at J, with 4 bases in the middle. This CDR3 is built from 14 residues. Per germline, CDR1 LGHNA and CDR2 YSLEER. The CDR3 coding sequence is TGCGCCAGCAGCCAAGATCCTAGCACAGATACGCAGTATTTT. This sequence encodes CASSQDPSTDTQYF.

The J gene is TRBJ2-7, the V gene TRBV27; weak D call: TRBD1 (5 bases). This CDR3 comprises 11 residues. The V gene lost 6 bases and the J gene lost 6 bases, with 9 bases spanning the gap. Germline V gene lookup returns CDR1 MNHEY and CDR2 SMNVEV (reference sequence). The CDR3 region is CASRVGVEQYF. The CDR3 DNA follows: TGTGCCAGCAGAGTAGGGGTCGAGCAGTACTTC.

This rearrangement joins TRBV7-3 to TRBJ2-6; the D is unclear. In germline, CDR1 is SGHTA, CDR2 FQGTGA. CDR3 length: 16 residues. Trimming cost V 4 bases and J 3 bases, with 13 bases left between them. The CDR3 loop reads CASSSVVGLGANVLTF. The CDR3 DNA is TGTGCCAGCAGCTCTGTTGTGGGCCTTGGGGCCAACGTCCTGACTTTC. Full variable domain (remainder filled in from reference TRBV7-3 and TRBJ2-6): GAGVSQTPSNKVTEKGKYVELRCDPISGHTALYWYRQSLGQGPEFLIYFQGTGAADDSGLPNDRFFAVRPEGSVSTLKIQRTERGDSAVYLCASSSVVGLGANVLTFGAGSRLTVL.

In its sample, this clone was seen once. This chain links TRBV5-1 with TRBJ2-3; TRBD1 matches at 11 bases. V shed 4 bases, J shed 6 bases, and the junction held 7 bases outside the gene matches. This CDR3 has 15 residues. Germline CDR1 reads SGHRS; CDR2 reads YFSETQ. CDR3 sequence (DNA): TGCGCCAGCAGCCCGTGGACAGGGGGCGAGGATACGCAGTATTTT. Amino acid sequence: CASSPWTGGEDTQYF.

This clone was detected once. The CDR3, as DNA: TGCGCCAGCAGTGACGGAGGGGCGATGAACACTGAAGCTTTCTTT. Protein product: CASSDGGAMNTEAFF. The chain recombines TRBV10-1 with TRBJ1-1, with a possible D match to TRBD1 (5 bases). The CDR3 length is 15 residues. The germline V gene encodes CDR1 WNHNN and CDR2 SYGVQD (reference sequence). Between the trimmed V and J ends, which lost 3 bases and 0 bases, there was a span of 11 bases.

The chain carries TRBV28 and TRBJ2-7; TRBD2 matches 7 bases. The CDR3 spans 14 residues. Germline assignment: CDR1 MDHEN and CDR2 SYDVKM. J was trimmed by 7 bases and V by 6 bases; bases with no gene match: 12. CDR3 nucleotide sequence: TGTGCCAGCAGAGGGGCGGGGGTGCCTAGAGAGCAGTACTTC. Its protein is CASRGAGVPREQYF.

The chain couples TRBV3-1 (or the pseudogene TRBV3-2) to TRBJ1-6; 7 bases are a match to TRBD1. V gave up 4 bases and J gave up 9 bases; unmatched junction bases: 6. Per germline, CDR1 LGHDT and CDR2 YNNKEL (reference sequence). The CDR3 is 14 amino acids. The CDR3 sequence: CASSPGTDASPLHF. In DNA form, the CDR3 reads TGTGCCAGCAGCCCCGGGACAGATGCTTCACCCCTCCACTTT.

V and J are TRBV2 and TRBJ2-3, with D tentatively TRBD2 (6 bases). This CDR3 region has 15 residues. Germline CDR1 reads SNHLY; CDR2 reads FYNNEI. Trimming took 4 bases from V and 0 from J, leaving 11 bases between them. The DNA for the CDR3 is TGTGCCAGCAGTGGGGGACTTCCTAGCACAGATACGCAGTATTTT. Translated, it gives CASSGGLPSTDTQYF.

The CDR3 DNA sequence: TGTGCCAGCAGCCTCCCGGGACTAGTAACCGCTGAGCAGTTCTTC. It encodes CASSLPGLVTAEQFF. The chain carries TRBV3-1 (or the pseudogene TRBV3-2) and TRBJ2-1; 8 bases match TRBD2. The V segment lost 4 bases and the J segment 9 bases; nucleotides outside the gene matches: 11. This CDR3 has 15 amino acids. Germline-derived CDR1 and CDR2 are LGHDT and YNNKEL (reference sequence).

The gene calls are TRBV28 and TRBJ2-3; 8 bases match TRBD1. J was trimmed by 5 bases and V by 2 bases; bases with no gene match: 12. Germline CDR1 is MDHEN and CDR2 is SYDVKM. The CDR3 sequence is 17 residues long. The CDR3 nucleotides read TGTGCCAGCAGTTTACCCCCTCCGGGGACAGGTGGAGATACGCAGTATTTT. Encoded protein: CASSLPPPGTGGDTQYF. Complete variable domain (other parts from reference TRBV28 and TRBJ2-3): DVKVTQSSRYLVKRTGEKVFLECVQDMDHENMFWYRQDPGLGLRLIYFSYDVKMKEKGDIPEGYSVSREKKERFSLILESASTNQTSMYLCASSLPPPGTGGDTQYFGPGTRLTVL.

This clone was picked up a small number of times. The rearrangement links TRBV28 to TRBJ1-2, with unresolved D. V lost 6 bases and J lost 3, with 5 bases in between. CDR3 length: 11 residues. CDR1 MDHEN and CDR2 SYDVKM come from the germline V gene. CDR3 in DNA: TGTGCCAGCAGGGGCGACTATGGCTACACCTTC. Residues: CASRGDYGYTF.

The chain recombines TRBV9 with TRBJ2-3, with TRBD2 as a possible D gene (5 bases). The CDR3 length is 14 residues. Trimming took 7 bases from V and 1 from J, leaving 13 bases between them. In germline, CDR1 is SGDLS, CDR2 YYNGEE. This chain's CDR3 is CASCRGRGTDTQYF. CDR3 DNA: TGTGCCAGCTGCCGGGGTAGAGGCACAGATACGCAGTATTTT.

The CDR3 DNA is TGTGCCAGCAGTGAACATGGAGACCTCAATCAGCCCCAGCATTTT. It codes for CASSEHGDLNQPQHF. The chain employs TRBV6-4 and TRBJ1-5; D unclear. The V and J ends lost 3 bases and 3 bases respectively, with 12 bases between them. Per the germline V gene, CDR1 is MRHNA and CDR2 is SNTAGT. CDR3 length: 15 amino acids.

The rearrangement uses TRBV7-9 and TRBJ2-7, with D perhaps TRBD1 (6 bases). Germline assignment: CDR1 SEHNR and CDR2 FQNEAQ (reference sequence). The CDR3 loop spans 12 amino acids. Trimming took off 5 bases at V and 4 bases at J, with 9 bases between the two ends. CDR3 protein: CASSGTGYEQYF. In DNA form, the CDR3 reads TGTGCCAGCAGCGGTACAGGGTACGAGCAGTACTTC.

The J gene is TRBJ2-5, the V gene TRBV7-9; 10 nucleotides match TRBD2. Germline assignment: CDR1 SEHNR and CDR2 FQNEAQ (reference sequence). V shed 3 bases and J 5 bases; nucleotides not matched to a gene: 6. This CDR3 contains 15 residues. In DNA form, the CDR3 reads TGTGCCAGCAGCTTCTGGAGCGGGGGGGCCGAGACCCAGTACTTC. Amino acids: CASSFWSGGAETQYF.

The chain recombines TRBV6-2 or TRBV6-3 with TRBJ1-6; D is unclear. CDR3 length equals 16 residues. In germline, CDR1 is MNHEY, CDR2 SVGEGT. V was trimmed by 5 bases and J by 8 bases, leaving 19 bases between them. CDR3 sequence reads: CASSRPIIDWDSPLHF. DNA of the CDR3: TGTGCCAGCAGTCGTCCTATAATTGACTGGGATTCACCCCTCCACTTT.

The chain uses TRBV7-2 and TRBJ2-2; TRBD2 matches 8 bases. The CDR3 runs to 16 residues. V lost 3 bases to trimming and J lost 0 bases; unmatched junction nucleotides: 3. CDR1 and CDR2 from the germline V gene are SGHTA and FQGNSA. For the CDR3, the DNA is TGTGCCAGCAGCTTTGTCGGGGGGGCGAACACCGGGGAGCTGTTTTTT. Its translation is CASSFVGGANTGELFF. The full variable domain, in which reference TRBV7-2 and TRBJ2-2 provide the parts outside the CDR3, is GAGVSQSPSNKVTEKGKDVELRCDPISGHTALYWYRQSLGQGLEFLIYFQGNSAPDKSGLPSDRFSAERTGGSVSTLTIQRTQQEDSAVYLCASSFVGGANTGELFFGEGSRLTVL.

The V and J genes are TRBV9 and TRBJ1-2; TRBD1 agrees at 7 bases. The CDR3 runs 17 residues. V was pared by 0 bases and J by 3 bases, with 11 bases of the junction left unmatched. Germline-derived CDR1 and CDR2 are SGDLS and YYNGEE. The CDR3 DNA sequence: TGTGCCAGCAGCGTAGGGCCGTCGCAGGGGGTCGACTATGGCTACACCTTC. Translated, it gives CASSVGPSQGVDYGYTF.

The chain employs TRBV2 and TRBJ1-2, with 7 bases matching TRBD1. This CDR3 contains 13 residues. Germline assignment: CDR1 SNHLY and CDR2 FYNNEI. Trimming cost V 3 bases and J 6 bases; bases outside gene matches: 4. Here the CDR3 DNA reads TGTGCCAGCAGTGACTTTACAGGGGATGGCTACACCTTC. This sequence encodes CASSDFTGDGYTF.

This chain joins TRBV7-9 and TRBJ2-5; D is ambiguous. This CDR3 region has 13 residues. The germline V and J ends were trimmed by 6 bases and 5 bases, with 13 bases remaining between them. CDR1 and CDR2 from the germline V gene are SEHNR and FQNEAQ (reference sequence). The CDR3 region has the DNA TGTGCCAGCAGTTTCGCGAGCTCGGAGACCCAGTACTTC. This gives the protein CASSFASSETQYF. Supplemented by reference TRBV7-9 and TRBJ2-5, the full variable domain reads DTGVSQNPRHKITKRGQNVTFRCDPISEHNRLYWYRQTLGQGPEFLTYFQNEAQLEKSRLLSDRFSAERPKGSFSTLEIQRTEQGDSAMYLCASSFASSETQYFGPGTRLLVL.

This rearrangement joins TRBV9 to TRBJ1-3; 10 positions agree with TRBD1. J lost 4 bases, V lost 0 bases, and 7 bases had no gene match. This CDR3 has 17 amino acids. Germline V CDR1 and CDR2: SGDLS, YYNGEE. The CDR3 DNA reads as TGTGCCAGCAGCGTAGGCCCCGACAGGGGGCCAGGAAACACCATATATTTT. Its translation is CASSVGPDRGPGNTIYF.